This T cell receptor beta chain was identified during a study of T cell changes during pregnancy in multiple sclerosis. The germline V gene encodes CDR1 SGHTA and CDR2 FQGNSA. V was pared by 1 base and J by 4 bases, with 10 bases between. The CDR3 extends over 15 amino acids. Profiled with immunoSEQ multiplex PCR; TCRdb holds only in-frame clones, not every one. Of roughly 40,000 clones listed, roughly nine tenths are singletons. The rearrangement uses TRBV7-2 and TRBJ2-2; maybe TRBD2 (6 bases). The source of this sequence is a female donor with multiple sclerosis, enrolled in a pregnancy study. The specimen was CD8+ T cells from peripheral blood mononuclear cells, collected before pregnancy. The CDR3 DNA follows: TGTGCCAGCAGCTTAGTACCGGGAGTCACCGGGGAGCTGTTTTTT. Translated: CASSLVPGVTGELFF.